This T cell receptor beta chain appears in the sequencing data of a study of chemoradiotherapy in HPV16-positive cancers. Findings and limits, study-wide: During treatment, candidate HPV-specific clones and E7-related motifs expanded in tumor. For HPV16-positive patients, expanding HPV-responsive T cells associated with longer recurrence-free survival.

Method: immunoSEQ multiplex PCR; TCRdb's copy keeps in-frame clones and lacks some. The table includes about 12,000 clones, around 89% detected once. Repertoires were sampled repeatedly during chemoradiotherapy. Trimming left V 6 bases short and J 6 bases short, with 11 bases between. The V gene's germline CDR1 is SGHTA and CDR2 FQGNSA. The CDR3 consists of 12 residues. This clone came up once. Its antigen is not identified. The rearrangement joins TRBV7-2 to TRBJ1-2; D perhaps matches TRBD1 (6 bases). The sample in question was blood, obtained from a patient who underwent chemoradiotherapy. The TCR comes from a human donor with HPV-associated anogenital cancer. CDR3 loop: CASRRQEDGYTF. The CDR3, as DNA: TGTGCCAGCAGAAGACAGGAGGATGGCTACACCTTC.